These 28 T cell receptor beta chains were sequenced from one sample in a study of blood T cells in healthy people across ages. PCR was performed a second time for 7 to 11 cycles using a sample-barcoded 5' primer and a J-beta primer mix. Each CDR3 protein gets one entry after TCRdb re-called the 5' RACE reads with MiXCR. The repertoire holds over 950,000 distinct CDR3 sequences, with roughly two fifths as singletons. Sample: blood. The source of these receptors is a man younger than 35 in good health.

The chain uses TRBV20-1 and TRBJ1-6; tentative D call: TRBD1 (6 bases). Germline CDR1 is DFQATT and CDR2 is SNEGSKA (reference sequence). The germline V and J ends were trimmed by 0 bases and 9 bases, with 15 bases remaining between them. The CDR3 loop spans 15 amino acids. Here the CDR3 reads CSARDPRGFSSPLHF. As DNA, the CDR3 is TGCAGTGCTAGAGATCCCAGGGGTTTTAGTTCACCCCTCCACTTT.

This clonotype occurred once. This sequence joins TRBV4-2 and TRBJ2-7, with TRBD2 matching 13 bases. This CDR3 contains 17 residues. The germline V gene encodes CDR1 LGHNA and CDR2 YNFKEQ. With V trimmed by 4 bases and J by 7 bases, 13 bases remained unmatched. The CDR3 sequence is CASSPLVTSGGHNEQYF. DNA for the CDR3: TGTGCCAGCAGCCCTCTCGTGACTAGCGGGGGGCATAATGAGCAGTACTTC.

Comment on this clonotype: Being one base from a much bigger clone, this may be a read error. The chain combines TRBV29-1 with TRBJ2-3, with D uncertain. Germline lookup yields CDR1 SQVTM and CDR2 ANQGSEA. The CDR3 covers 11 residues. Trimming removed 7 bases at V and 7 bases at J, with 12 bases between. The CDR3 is CSGDGPNTQYF. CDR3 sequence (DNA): TGCAGCGGTGACGGACCGAATACGCAGTATTTT.

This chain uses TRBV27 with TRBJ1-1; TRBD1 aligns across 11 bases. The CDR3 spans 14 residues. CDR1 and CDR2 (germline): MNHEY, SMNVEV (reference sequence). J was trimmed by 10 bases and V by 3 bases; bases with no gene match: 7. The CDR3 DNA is TGTGCCAGCAGTTTCGGACAGGGGGCGTCGGTAGCTTTCTTT. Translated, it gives CASSFGQGASVAFF.

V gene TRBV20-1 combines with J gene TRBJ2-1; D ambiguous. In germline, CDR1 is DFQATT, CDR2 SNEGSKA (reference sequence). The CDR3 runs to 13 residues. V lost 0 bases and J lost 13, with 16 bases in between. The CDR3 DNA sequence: TGCAGTGCTAGAGATCTATTATTAGGTGGCCAGTTCTTC. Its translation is CSARDLLLGGQFF.

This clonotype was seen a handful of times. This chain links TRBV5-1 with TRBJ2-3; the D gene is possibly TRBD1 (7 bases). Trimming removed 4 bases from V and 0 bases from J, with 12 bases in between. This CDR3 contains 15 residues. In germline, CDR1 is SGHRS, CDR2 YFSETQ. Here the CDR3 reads CASSGGTVSTDTQYF. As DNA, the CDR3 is TGCGCCAGCAGCGGCGGGACAGTGAGCACAGATACGCAGTATTTT.

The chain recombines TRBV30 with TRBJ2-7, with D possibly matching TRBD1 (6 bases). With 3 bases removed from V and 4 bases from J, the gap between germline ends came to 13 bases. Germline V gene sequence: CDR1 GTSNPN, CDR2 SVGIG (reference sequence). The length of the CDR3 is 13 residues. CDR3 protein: CAWSLDSSYEQYF. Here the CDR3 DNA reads TGTGCCTGGAGCCTGGACAGCTCGTACGAGCAGTACTTC. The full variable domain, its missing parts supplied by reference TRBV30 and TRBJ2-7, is SQTIHQWPATLVQPVGSPLSLECTVEGTSNPNLYWYRQAAGRGLQLLFYSVGIGQISSEVPQNLSASRPQDRQFILSSKKLLLSDSGFYLCAWSLDSSYEQYFGPGTRLTVT.

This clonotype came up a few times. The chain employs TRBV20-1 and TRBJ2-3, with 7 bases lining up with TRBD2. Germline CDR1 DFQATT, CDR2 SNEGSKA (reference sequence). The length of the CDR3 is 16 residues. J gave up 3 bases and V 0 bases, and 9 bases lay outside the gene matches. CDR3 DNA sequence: TGCAGTGCTAGAGATCAGGCTAGGGAGGGGACAGATACGCAGTATTTT. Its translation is CSARDQAREGTDTQYF.

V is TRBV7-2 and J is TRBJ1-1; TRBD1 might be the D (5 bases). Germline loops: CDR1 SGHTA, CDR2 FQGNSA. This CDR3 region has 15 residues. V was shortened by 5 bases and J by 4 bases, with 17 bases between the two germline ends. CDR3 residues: CASSPEGAEGTEAFF. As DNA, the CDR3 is TGTGCCAGCAGCCCCGAAGGGGCCGAGGGCACTGAAGCTTTCTTT. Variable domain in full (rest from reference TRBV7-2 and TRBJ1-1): GAGVSQSPSNKVTEKGKDVELRCDPISGHTALYWYRQSLGQGLEFLIYFQGNSAPDKSGLPSDRFSAERTGGSVSTLTIQRTQQEDSAVYLCASSPEGAEGTEAFFGQGTRLTVV.

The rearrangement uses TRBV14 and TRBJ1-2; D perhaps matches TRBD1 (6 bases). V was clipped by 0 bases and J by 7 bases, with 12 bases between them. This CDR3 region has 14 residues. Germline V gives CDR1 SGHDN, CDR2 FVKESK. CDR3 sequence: CASSQDGGGSGYTF. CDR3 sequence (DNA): TGTGCCAGCAGCCAAGATGGGGGGGGCTCTGGCTACACCTTC.

CDR3 residues: CASSVHYTYNEQFF. The CDR3 DNA follows: TGTGCCAGCAGTGTACACTATACCTACAATGAGCAGTTCTTC. This chain connects TRBV6-1 to TRBJ2-1, with D uncertain. The CDR3 totals 14 residues. Germline V lookup: CDR1 MNHNS, CDR2 SASEGT. V lost 4 bases to trimming and J lost 2 bases, with 9 bases between them.

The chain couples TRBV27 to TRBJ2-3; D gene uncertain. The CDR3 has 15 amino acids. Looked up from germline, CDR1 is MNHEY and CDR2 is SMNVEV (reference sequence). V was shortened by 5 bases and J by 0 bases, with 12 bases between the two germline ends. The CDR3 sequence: CASSPLGRSTDTQYF. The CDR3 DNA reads TGTGCCAGCAGTCCCTTAGGGCGTAGCACAGATACGCAGTATTTT.

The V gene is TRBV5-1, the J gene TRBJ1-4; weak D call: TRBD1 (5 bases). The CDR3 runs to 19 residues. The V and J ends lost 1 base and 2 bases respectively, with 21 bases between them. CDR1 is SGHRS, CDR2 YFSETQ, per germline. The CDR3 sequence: CASSLTFRAADPTNEKLFF. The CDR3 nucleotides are TGCGCCAGCAGCTTGACCTTCAGGGCGGCGGATCCTACTAATGAAAAACTGTTTTTT.

In nucleotides, the CDR3 is TGTGCCAGTAGAATTGGGACAGATTCCTACGAGCAGTACTTC. It specifies CASRIGTDSYEQYF. The chain recombines TRBV19 with TRBJ2-7, with 7 bases identical to TRBD1. J was trimmed by 1 base and V by 6 bases; bases with no gene match: 6. This CDR3 is 14 amino acids long. Germline V gives CDR1 LNHDA, CDR2 SQIVND (reference sequence).

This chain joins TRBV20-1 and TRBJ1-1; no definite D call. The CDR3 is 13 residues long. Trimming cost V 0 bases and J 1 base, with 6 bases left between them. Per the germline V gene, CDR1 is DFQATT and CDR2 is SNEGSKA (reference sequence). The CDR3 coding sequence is TGCAGTGCTAGAGATAGCTGGAACACTGAAGCTTTCTTT. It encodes CSARDSWNTEAFF.

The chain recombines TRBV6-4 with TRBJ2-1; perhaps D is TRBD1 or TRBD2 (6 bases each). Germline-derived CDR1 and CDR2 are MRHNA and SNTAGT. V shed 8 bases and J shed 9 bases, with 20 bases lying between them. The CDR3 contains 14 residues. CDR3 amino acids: CASSMGGSVGEQFF. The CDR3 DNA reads TGTGCCAGCTCAATGGGGGGCTCAGTAGGTGAGCAGTTCTTC.

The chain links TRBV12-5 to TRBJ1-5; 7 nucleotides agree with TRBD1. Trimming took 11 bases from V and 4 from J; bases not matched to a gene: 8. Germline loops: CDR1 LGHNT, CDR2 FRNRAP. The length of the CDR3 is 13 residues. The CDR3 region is CASQGGGNQPQHF. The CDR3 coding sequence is TGTGCTTCCCAGGGGGGGGGAAATCAGCCCCAGCATTTT.

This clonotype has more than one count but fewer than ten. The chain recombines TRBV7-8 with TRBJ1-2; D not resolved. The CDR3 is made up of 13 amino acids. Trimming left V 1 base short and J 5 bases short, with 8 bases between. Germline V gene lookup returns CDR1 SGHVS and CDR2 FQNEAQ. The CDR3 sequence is CASSLGWSYGYTF. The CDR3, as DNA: TGTGCCAGCAGCTTAGGGTGGTCATATGGCTACACCTTC.

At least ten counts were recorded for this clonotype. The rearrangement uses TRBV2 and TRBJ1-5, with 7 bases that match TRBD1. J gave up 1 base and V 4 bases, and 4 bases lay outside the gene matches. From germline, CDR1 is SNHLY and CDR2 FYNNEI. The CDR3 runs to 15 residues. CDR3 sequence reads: CASSAGGLSNQPQHF. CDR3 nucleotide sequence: TGTGCCAGCAGTGCAGGGGGTCTAAGCAATCAGCCCCAGCATTTT.

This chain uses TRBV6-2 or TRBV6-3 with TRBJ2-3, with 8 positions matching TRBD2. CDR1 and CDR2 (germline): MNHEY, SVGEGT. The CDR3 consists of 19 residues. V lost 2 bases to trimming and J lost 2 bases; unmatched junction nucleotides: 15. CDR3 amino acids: CASSYPKGRGAGATDTQYF. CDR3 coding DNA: TGTGCCAGCAGTTACCCGAAAGGGAGGGGAGCGGGAGCCACAGATACGCAGTATTTT.

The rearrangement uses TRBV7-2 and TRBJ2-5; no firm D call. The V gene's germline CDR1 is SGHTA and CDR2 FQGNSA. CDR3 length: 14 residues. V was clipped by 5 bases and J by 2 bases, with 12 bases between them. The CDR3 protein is CASSLPDGQETQYF. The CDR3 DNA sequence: TGTGCCAGCAGCCTTCCGGACGGGCAAGAGACCCAGTACTTC.

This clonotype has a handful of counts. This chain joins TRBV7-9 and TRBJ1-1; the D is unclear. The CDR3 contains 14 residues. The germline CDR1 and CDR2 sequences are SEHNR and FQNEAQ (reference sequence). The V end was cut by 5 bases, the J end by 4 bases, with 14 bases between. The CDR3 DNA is TGTGCCAGCAGCCTAACTCGGGATGCCACTGAAGCTTTCTTT. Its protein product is CASSLTRDATEAFF.

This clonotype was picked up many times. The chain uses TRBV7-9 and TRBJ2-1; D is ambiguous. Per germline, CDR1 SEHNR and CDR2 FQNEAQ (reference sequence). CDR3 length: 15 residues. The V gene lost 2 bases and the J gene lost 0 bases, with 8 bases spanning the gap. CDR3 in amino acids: CASSLSETSYNEQFF. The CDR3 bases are TGTGCCAGCAGCTTATCGGAAACCTCCTACAATGAGCAGTTCTTC.

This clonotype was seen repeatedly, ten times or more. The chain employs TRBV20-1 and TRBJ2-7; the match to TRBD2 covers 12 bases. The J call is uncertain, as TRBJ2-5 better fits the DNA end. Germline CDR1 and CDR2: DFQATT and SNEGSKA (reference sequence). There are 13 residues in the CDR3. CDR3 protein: CSARTSGGKTQYF. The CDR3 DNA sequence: TGCAGTGCTAGGACTAGCGGGGGAAAGACCCAGTACTTC.

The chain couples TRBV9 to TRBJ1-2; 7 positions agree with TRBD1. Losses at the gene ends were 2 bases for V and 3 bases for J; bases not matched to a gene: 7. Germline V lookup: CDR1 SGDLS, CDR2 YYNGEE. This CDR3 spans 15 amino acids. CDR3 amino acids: CASSVGGGTDYGYTF. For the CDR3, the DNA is TGTGCCAGCAGCGTGGGCGGAGGGACAGACTATGGCTACACCTTC.

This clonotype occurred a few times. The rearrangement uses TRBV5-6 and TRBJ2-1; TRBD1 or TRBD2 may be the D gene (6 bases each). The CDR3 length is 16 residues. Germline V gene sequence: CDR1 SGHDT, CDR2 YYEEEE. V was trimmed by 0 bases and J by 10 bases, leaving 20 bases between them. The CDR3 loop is CASSLAGGAGLLEQFF. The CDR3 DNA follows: TGTGCCAGCAGCTTGGCTGGGGGCGCGGGGCTATTGGAGCAGTTCTTC. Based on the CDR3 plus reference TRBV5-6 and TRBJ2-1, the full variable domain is DAGVTQSPTHLIKTRGQQVTLRCSPKSGHDTVSWYQQALGQGPQFIFQYYEEEERQRGNFPDRFSGHQFPNYSSELNVNALLLGDSALYLCASSLAGGAGLLEQFFGPGTRLTVL.

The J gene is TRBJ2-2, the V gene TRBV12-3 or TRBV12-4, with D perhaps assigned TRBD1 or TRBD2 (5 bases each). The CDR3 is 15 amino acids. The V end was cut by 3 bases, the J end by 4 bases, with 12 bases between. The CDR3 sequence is CASSFAGASTGELFF. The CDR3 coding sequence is TGTGCCAGCAGTTTTGCCGGGGCGAGCACCGGGGAGCTGTTTTTT.

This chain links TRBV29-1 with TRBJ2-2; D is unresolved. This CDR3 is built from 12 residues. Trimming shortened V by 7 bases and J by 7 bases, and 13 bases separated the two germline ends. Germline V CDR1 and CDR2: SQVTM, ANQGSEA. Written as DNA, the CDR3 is TGCAGCGGATCCTATGCGTACGGGGAGCTGTTTTTT. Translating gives CSGSYAYGELFF.